This T cell receptor (beta chain) emerged from a study of cytomegalovirus exposure and HLA in healthy donors. The PCR made use of 60 Vbeta and 13 Jbeta primers. The data were produced by immunoSEQ multiplex PCR, yet TCRdb's version contains in-frame clones alone and is incomplete. The table lists over 150,000 clones, roughly four fifths of them singletons. CDR1 is WNHNN and CDR2 is SYGVQD in the germline V gene (reference sequence). The V gene end was trimmed by 6 bases and the J gene end by 4 bases; junction bases not matched to a gene: 2. This CDR3 is built from 13 residues. This chain connects TRBV10-1 to TRBJ1-2; 10 positions agree with TRBD1. This receptor was identified in a male donor in good health and CMV-seronegative. Specimen: PBMCs. As DNA, the CDR3 is TGCGCCAGCAGCGGACAGGGGGGCTATGGCTACACCTTC. Protein: CASSGQGGYGYTF.